The 11 T cell receptor beta chains given below trace back to one sample, sequenced in a study of T-cell memory formation after mild COVID-19. TCRdb redid the calling of the 5' RACE reads with MiXCR, one entry per CDR3 protein. The sample includes about 290,000 distinct CDR3 sequences, about 15% seen only once; the top ten take roughly 23%. Material for sequencing was PBMCs or a T cell subset sorted from them (not recorded which). All receptors derive from a man aged 18-30 years who had mild COVID-19 (a few samples of this study predate the infection). Cell type and time point are not known.

The rearrangement links TRBV12-3 or TRBV12-4 to TRBJ2-1, with 10 bases identical to TRBD1. After removal of 6 bases from V and 14 bases from J, the junction contained 13 bases not matched to a gene. The CDR3 has 14 amino acids. The CDR3 is CASSLPHPGQGKFF. DNA for the CDR3: TGTGCCAGCAGCCTTCCTCACCCGGGACAGGGGAAGTTCTTC.

This clonotype occurred many times. The rearrangement links TRBV12-3 or TRBV12-4 to TRBJ2-2; D is ambiguous. This CDR3 is 15 amino acids long. The V and J ends lost 7 bases and 1 base respectively, with 13 bases between them. The CDR3: CASTSRALNTGELFF. In DNA, the CDR3 is TGTGCCAGCACCTCCCGGGCCCTGAACACCGGGGAGCTGTTTTTT.

This chain links TRBV7-2 with TRBJ1-4, with D tentatively TRBD1 (6 bases). This CDR3 contains 14 residues. The V end lost 3 bases, the J end lost 8 bases, and 13 bases lay between the germline ends. Germline loops: CDR1 SGHTA, CDR2 FQGNSA. The CDR3, as DNA: TGTGCCAGCAGCTTGCGGACAGCCGGGGAAAAACTGTTTTTT. Residues: CASSLRTAGEKLFF.

This clonotype came up a few times. The genes are TRBV7-2 and TRBJ2-1, with 10 bases fitting TRBD2. Per the germline V gene, CDR1 is SGHTA and CDR2 is FQGNSA. CDR3 size: 17 residues. Trimming took 5 bases from V and 8 from J; bases not matched to a gene: 15. CDR3 sequence: CASSLPYEAGGWDEQFF. CDR3 coding DNA: TGTGCCAGCAGCCTCCCCTACGAAGCGGGAGGGTGGGATGAGCAGTTCTTC.

The chain is built from TRBV10-3 and TRBJ1-6; 8 bases line up with TRBD1. CDR3 length: 14 amino acids. V trimming: 10 bases; J trimming: 5 bases; junction bases outside the gene matches: 7. CDR1 and CDR2 (germline): ENHRY, SYGVKD. CDR3 loop: CATRTGSHNSPLHF. The CDR3 region has the DNA TGTGCCACCCGGACAGGGTCTCATAATTCACCCCTCCACTTT.

This clonotype was counted a few times. V and J are TRBV29-1 and TRBJ2-3; no reliable D call. CDR1 SQVTM and CDR2 ANQGSEA come from the germline V gene. The CDR3 contains 11 residues. Between the trimmed V and J ends, which lost 5 bases and 6 bases, there was a span of 9 bases. DNA for the CDR3: TGCAGCGTTCCCTCTAGGGATACGCAGTATTTT. This gives the protein CSVPSRDTQYF.

This chain connects TRBV20-1 to TRBJ2-5; 10 positions match TRBD2. The CDR3 length is 13 residues. Per the germline V gene, CDR1 is DFQATT and CDR2 is SNEGSKA (reference sequence). The V gene end was trimmed by 6 bases and the J gene end by 2 bases; junction bases not matched to a gene: 3. The chain's CDR3 is CSAKRGGQETQYF. Here the CDR3 DNA reads TGCAGTGCGAAGCGGGGGGGACAAGAGACCCAGTACTTC.

This clonotype was detected a few times. The chain is built from TRBV5-1 and TRBJ2-7; tentative D call: TRBD2 (5 bases). From germline, CDR1 is SGHRS and CDR2 YFSETQ. There are 13 residues in the CDR3. V was pared by 2 bases and J by 5 bases, with 11 bases between. CDR3 bases: TGCGCCAGCAGCTTTGAGGGTGAGGACGAGCAGTACTTC. It encodes CASSFEGEDEQYF.

In nucleotides, the CDR3 is TGTGCCAGCAGCTCCCGGACTAGCAATGAGCAGTTCTTC. The encoded protein is CASSSRTSNEQFF. The chain couples TRBV9 to TRBJ2-1, with 7 bases identical to TRBD2. The germline gives CDR1 SGDLS, CDR2 YYNGEE. V shed 4 bases, J shed 6 bases, and the junction held 4 bases outside the gene matches. The CDR3 sequence is 13 residues long.

This chain uses TRBV28 with TRBJ1-5; D is uncertain. Trimming pared 3 bases from V and 7 bases from J, leaving 16 bases between. The CDR3 consists of 15 residues. Germline V gives CDR1 MDHEN, CDR2 SYDVKM. The CDR3 DNA reads as TGTGCCAGCAGTTTGAAACTTAAGCAGGAGCAGCCCCAGCATTTT. Protein: CASSLKLKQEQPQHF.

The chain's CDR3 is CASCSIPGPPGPYEQYF. The CDR3 region has the DNA TGTGCCAGCTGCTCCATCCCGGGCCCCCCGGGACCCTACGAGCAGTACTTC. The chain has TRBV12-3 or TRBV12-4 and TRBJ2-7, with D perhaps TRBD1 or TRBD2 (5 bases each). The CDR3 is 17 amino acids. Trimming took 8 bases from V and 2 from J, leaving 25 bases between them.